This T cell receptor beta chain emerged from a study of blood T cells in healthy people across ages. Sample donors were healthy Caucasian individuals that came from Russia, aged roughly 6 to 100. The CDR3 length is 15 residues. V lost 3 bases and J lost 0, with 11 bases in between. Germline CDR1 is MRHNA and CDR2 is SNTAGT. Study findings and constraints: Higher naive T cell percentage went strongly together with higher TCR beta diversity. More naive CD4+ cells and higher diversity were found in long-lived than in aged donors. Diversity estimates from one million T cells were considered underestimates.

The use of a sample-barcoded 5' primer and a J-beta primer mix characterized a second PCR of roughly 6 to 11 cycles. MiXCR, applied by TCRdb to the 5' RACE reads, yields one record per CDR3 protein. The sample lists 660,000 or so distinct CDR3 sequences, roughly 53% occurring once. Concerning this clonotype: Its antigen remains unidentified.

This rearrangement joins TRBV6-4 to TRBJ1-2; D gene unclear. The sample taken for sequencing was blood. This receptor was taken from a man between 60 and 75 years old in good health. CDR3 in amino acids: CASSEAVTSNYGYTF. CDR3 nucleotide sequence: TGTGCCAGCAGTGAAGCGGTTACATCTAACTATGGCTACACCTTC.